A single sample is the source of the 22 T cell receptor beta chains below, sequenced in a study of shared T cell receptors in the human thymus. Repertoires were generated with immunoSEQ multiplex PCR, while TCRdb's copy carries only in-frame clones and drops some. The sample lists hundreds of thousands of clones, around 87% occurring once. These data were also reused for a study on human thymus T cells.

The sample comprised thymocytes. These receptors originate from a boy younger than two with a congenital heart defect.

The CDR3 DNA follows: TGCGCCAGCAGCCAAGTCTTACGGGGGCCGACAGGGTTTCAAGAGACCCAGTACTTC. Amino acid sequence: CASSQVLRGPTGFQETQYF. The V call is TRBV4-3, the J call TRBJ2-5; D perhaps matches TRBD1 (7 bases). The CDR3 is 19 residues long. Trimming cost V 1 base and J 2 bases, with 23 bases left between them. The germline V gene encodes CDR1 LGHNA and CDR2 YSLEER.

The V and J genes are TRBV5-1 and TRBJ2-5; D may be TRBD2 (5 bases). V dropped 5 bases and J dropped 1 base, with 15 bases sitting between them. Germline V gives CDR1 SGHRS, CDR2 YFSETQ. CDR3 length: 15 residues. The CDR3 region has the DNA TGCGCCAGCAGGAGGGAGCCTCGACCCCAAGAGACCCAGTACTTC. This sequence encodes CASRREPRPQETQYF.

This chain uses TRBV7-2 with TRBJ2-1; TRBD2 matches 12 bases. Losses at the gene ends were 5 bases for V and 8 bases for J; bases not matched to a gene: 10. The CDR3 is 16 residues long. Germline V gives CDR1 SGHTA, CDR2 FQGNSA. The chain's CDR3 is CASSNRTSGIGDEQFF. The CDR3 DNA reads as TGTGCCAGCAGCAACAGGACTAGCGGGATAGGCGATGAGCAGTTCTTC.

With respect to this clone: The same CDR3 is also encoded by other DNA sequences in this sample. This chain joins TRBV20-1 and TRBJ1-6; D gene unclear. The CDR3 length is 10 residues. The germline V gene has CDR1 DFQATT and CDR2 SNEGSKA (reference sequence). Trimming pared 3 bases from V and 13 bases from J, leaving 7 bases between. The CDR3 sequence: CSASLSPLHF. DNA of the CDR3: TGCAGTGCTAGTCTGTCCCCCCTCCACTTT.

This clone has just one count. V gene TRBV10-3 combines with J gene TRBJ2-1; 7 nucleotides align to TRBD2. Germline values: CDR1 ENHRY, CDR2 SYGVKD. There are 14 residues in the CDR3. Trimming at V came to 8 bases and at J to 2 bases, leaving 6 bases not matched to a gene. The CDR3 DNA follows: TGTGCCATCCTGCCTAGCGGACCCTACAATGAGCAGTTCTTC. Residues: CAILPSGPYNEQFF.

This clone was picked up one time. The CDR3 loop is CASSLLLVYEQYF. CDR3 in DNA: TGTGCCAGCAGTTTATTACTCGTATACGAGCAGTACTTC. The chain uses TRBV28 and TRBJ2-7; D gene ambiguous. The CDR3 is made up of 13 amino acids. Trimming removed 1 base from V and 4 bases from J, with 8 bases in between. Germline assignment: CDR1 MDHEN and CDR2 SYDVKM.

V is TRBV28 and J is TRBJ1-5; TRBD1 matches 8 bases. The germline gives CDR1 MDHEN, CDR2 SYDVKM. Trimming took 4 bases from V and 0 from J; bases not matched to a gene: 11. The CDR3 is made up of 18 amino acids. The DNA for the CDR3 is TGTGCCAGCAGTTCCATCCGGGACAGGTTATATAGCAATCAGCCCCAGCATTTT. It yields the protein CASSSIRDRLYSNQPQHF.

The rearrangement joins TRBV7-2 to TRBJ1-2, with TRBD1 as a possible D gene (5 bases). Germline V CDR1 and CDR2: SGHTA, FQGNSA. This CDR3 region has 14 residues. The germline V and J ends were trimmed by 4 bases and 2 bases, with 11 bases remaining between them. DNA of the CDR3: TGTGCCAGCAGCTCCAGGGTGGGGAACTATGGCTACACCTTC. As protein: CASSSRVGNYGYTF.

The chain joins TRBV6-5 to TRBJ2-1, with 7 bases matching TRBD1. Germline loops: CDR1 MNHEY, CDR2 SVGAGI. With 10 bases clipped from V and 5 bases from J, the junction kept 8 bases outside the gene matches. CDR3 length equals 13 residues. In nucleotides, the CDR3 is TGTGCCACTCAGTGGGGGACAGACAATGAGCAGTTCTTC. This encodes CATQWGTDNEQFF.

The chain has TRBV29-1 and TRBJ2-5, with TRBD2 as a possible D gene (5 bases). The germline CDR1 and CDR2 sequences are SQVTM and ANQGSEA. This CDR3 region has 12 residues. V gave up 3 bases and J gave up 6 bases, with 11 bases separating them. CDR3 bases: TGCAGCGTTGAGTGGGTCGGGAAGACCCAGTACTTC. Amino acid sequence: CSVEWVGKTQYF.

V and J are TRBV28 and TRBJ1-6, with TRBD1 matching over 7 bases. Looked up from germline, CDR1 is MDHEN and CDR2 is SYDVKM. J gave up 7 bases and V 5 bases, and 5 bases lay outside the gene matches. This CDR3 comprises 14 residues. The CDR3 here is CASSPGQTNSPLHF. The CDR3 DNA sequence: TGTGCCAGCAGTCCGGGACAGACAAATTCACCCCTCCACTTT.

J is TRBJ1-4 and V is TRBV28; D is ambiguous. V was shortened by 2 bases and J by 3 bases, with 13 bases between the two germline ends. The germline gives CDR1 MDHEN, CDR2 SYDVKM. The CDR3 is 16 residues long. In DNA form, the CDR3 reads TGTGCCAGCAGTTTACTCTACCATCCCTCTAATGAAAAACTGTTTTTT. Encoded protein: CASSLLYHPSNEKLFF.

V and J are TRBV27 and TRBJ1-1; 7 positions match TRBD1. CDR1 and CDR2 (germline): MNHEY, SMNVEV (reference sequence). J lost 5 bases, V lost 5 bases, and 11 bases had no gene match. The CDR3 is 15 amino acids. The CDR3 here is CASSKDRPPRTEAFF. The CDR3 region has the DNA TGTGCCAGCAGTAAGGACAGGCCCCCGCGGACTGAAGCTTTCTTT.

This chain connects TRBV6-1 to TRBJ2-5; 11 positions match TRBD2. From germline, CDR1 is MNHNS and CDR2 SASEGT. The CDR3 runs 15 residues. Germline trimming cut 4 bases from V and 4 bases from J; bases unmatched to any gene: 5. The CDR3 DNA reads TGTGCCAGCAGTGGAGTAGCGGGGGGGCCAGAGACCCAGTACTTC. It codes for CASSGVAGGPETQYF.

This clone was counted a few times. This chain links TRBV4-1 with TRBJ2-1, with D unresolved. The germline V gene encodes CDR1 MGHRA and CDR2 YSYEKL. The CDR3 is made up of 17 amino acids. The V and J ends lost 0 bases and 0 bases respectively, with 12 bases between them. CDR3 DNA: TGCGCCAGCAGCCAAGATCGAGGCGGCATCTCCTACAATGAGCAGTTCTTC. Protein product: CASSQDRGGISYNEQFF.

The chain combines TRBV11-2 with TRBJ2-1; 10 positions match TRBD2. Germline V gene data show CDR1 as SGHAT and CDR2 as FQNNGV. Unmatched junction bases numbered 11, after V lost 5 bases and J lost 7 bases. This CDR3 has 16 amino acids. The CDR3 here is CASSPGAGGPRNEQFF. CDR3 bases: TGTGCCAGCAGCCCGGGAGCGGGAGGGCCCCGGAATGAGCAGTTCTTC.

This clone was counted only a few times. V gene TRBV7-9 combines with J gene TRBJ1-2, with unresolved D. The V gene's germline CDR1 is SEHNR and CDR2 FQNEAQ (reference sequence). This CDR3 contains 13 residues. V lost 6 bases to trimming and J lost 9 bases, with 17 bases between them. CDR3 region: CASSPRRRASYTF. The CDR3 DNA is TGTGCCAGCAGTCCACGGAGGAGGGCTAGCTACACCTTC. Combining the CDR3 with reference TRBV7-9 and TRBJ1-2 gives the whole variable domain DTGVSQNPRHKITKRGQNVTFRCDPISEHNRLYWYRQTLGQGPEFLTYFQNEAQLEKSRLLSDRFSAERPKGSFSTLEIQRTEQGDSAMYLCASSPRRRASYTFGSGTRLTVV.

J is TRBJ1-1 and V is TRBV4-3; 7 bases are shared with TRBD1. The V segment lost 0 bases and the J segment 2 bases; nucleotides outside the gene matches: 3. Germline V gene lookup returns CDR1 LGHNA and CDR2 YSLEER. The CDR3 is 15 amino acids. CDR3 in DNA: TGCGCCAGCAGCCAAGATGGGACAGTAAACACTGAAGCTTTCTTT. It translates to CASSQDGTVNTEAFF.

The chain links TRBV7-9 to TRBJ2-3, with D hard to call. V was pared by 3 bases and J by 0 bases, with 16 bases between. CDR3 length: 17 residues. The germline gives CDR1 SEHNR, CDR2 FQNEAQ (reference sequence). This CDR3 reads CASSFRLLATSTDTQYF. The CDR3 nucleotides read TGTGCCAGCAGCTTTCGCCTCTTGGCCACGAGCACAGATACGCAGTATTTT. Full variable domain (rest looked up from reference TRBV7-9 and TRBJ2-3): DTGVSQNPRHKITKRGQNVTFRCDPISEHNRLYWYRQTLGQGPEFLTYFQNEAQLEKSRLLSDRFSAERPKGSFSTLEIQRTEQGDSAMYLCASSFRLLATSTDTQYFGPGTRLTVL.

The CDR3 loop reads CASSSPNVRHGYTF. CDR3 sequence (DNA): TGTGCCAGCAGCTCCCCGAATGTGAGGCACGGCTACACCTTC. The J gene is TRBJ1-2, the V gene TRBV5-6; no definite D call. The germline gives CDR1 SGHDT, CDR2 YYEEEE. V was shortened by 3 bases and J by 8 bases, with 17 bases between the two germline ends. The CDR3 extends over 14 amino acids.

On this clone itself: Other DNA sequences in the sample encode the same CDR3. J is TRBJ2-7 and V is TRBV28, with 7 bases matching TRBD1. V shed 5 bases and J 2 bases; nucleotides not matched to a gene: 3. Germline CDR1 MDHEN, CDR2 SYDVKM. The CDR3 has 13 amino acids. CDR3 DNA: TGTGCCAGCAGTCGGGACAGAACCTACGAGCAGTACTTC. Translation: CASSRDRTYEQYF.

The V and J genes are TRBV9 and TRBJ2-1; maybe TRBD2 (6 bases). CDR1 is SGDLS, CDR2 YYNGEE, per germline. CDR3 length equals 19 residues. V lost 0 bases and J 0 bases, leaving 19 bases between the germline ends. The CDR3 is CASSVAGVSPAGSYNEQFF. The CDR3 nucleotides read TGTGCCAGCAGCGTAGCTGGGGTATCCCCAGCGGGCTCCTACAATGAGCAGTTCTTC.